This T cell receptor beta chain was found in a study of blood T cells in healthy people across ages. Study-wide findings and caveats: Long-lived donors exceeded aged donors in naive CD4+ cells and diversity. Those diversity estimates obtained from one million T cells were thought to be underestimates.

A word on this clonotype: As yet, its antigen is unknown.

Alongside a J-beta primer mix, a sample-barcoded 5' primer served in a second PCR lasting about 7 to 11 cycles. A tag from a template-switch adaptor with 12 random nucleotides marked each cDNA molecule. TCRdb called the 5' RACE reads again in MiXCR, with one record for every CDR3 protein. Altogether roughly 930,000 distinct CDR3 sequences are present, 40% to 60% being singletons, with the ten largest covering roughly an eighth. The sequencing sample was made of blood. This clonotype was obtained from a man under 40 in good health.

For the CDR3, the DNA is TGTGCCAGCAGTTACCTCCAGGCTAGCGGGGGTGAGCAGTTCTTC. This encodes CASSYLQASGGEQFF. This chain uses TRBV6-2 or TRBV6-3 with TRBJ2-1, with 10 bases identical to TRBD2. Germline trimming cut 2 bases from V and 9 bases from J; bases unmatched to any gene: 7. Germline V gene sequence: CDR1 MNHEY, CDR2 SVGEGT. The CDR3 has 15 residues.